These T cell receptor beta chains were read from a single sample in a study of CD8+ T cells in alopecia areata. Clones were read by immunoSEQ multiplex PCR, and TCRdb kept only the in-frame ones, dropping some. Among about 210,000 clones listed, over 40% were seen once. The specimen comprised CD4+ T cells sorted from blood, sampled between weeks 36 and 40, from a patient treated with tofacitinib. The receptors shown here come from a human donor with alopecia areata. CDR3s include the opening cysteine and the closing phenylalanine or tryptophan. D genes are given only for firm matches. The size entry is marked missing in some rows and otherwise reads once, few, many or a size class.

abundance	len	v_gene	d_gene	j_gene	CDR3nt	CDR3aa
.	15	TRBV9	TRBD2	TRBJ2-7	TGTGCCAGCAGCGTAGACGAAGGGCTAGCGGGAGATCTGTACTTC	CASSVDEGLAGDLYF
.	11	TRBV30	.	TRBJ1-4	TGTGCCTGGAGTGTACTTTCTGTACACGGTTTT	CAWSVLSVHGF
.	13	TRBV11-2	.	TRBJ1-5	TGTGCCAGCAGCTTACTTGCTGGTCAGCCCCAGCATTTT	CASSLLAGQPQHF
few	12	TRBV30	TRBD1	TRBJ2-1	TGTGCCTGGGGGATGACAGGGATTGAGCAGTTCTTC	CAWGMTGIEQFF
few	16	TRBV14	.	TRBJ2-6	TGTGCCAGCAGCCAAGATTGGGGCTCTGGGGCCAACGTCCTGACTTTC	CASSQDWGSGANVLTF
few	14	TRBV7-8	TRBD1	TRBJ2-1	TGTGCCAGCAGCCCAGGGACAGTCCGCAATGAGCAGTTCTTC	CASSPGTVRNEQFF
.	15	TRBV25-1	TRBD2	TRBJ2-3	TGTGCCAGCAGTGAATTTGGTAGCGGGAGGGATACGCAGTATTTT	CASSEFGSGRDTQYF
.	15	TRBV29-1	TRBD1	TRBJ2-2	TGCAGCGTTACCCGGACAGGGGGCAACACCGGGGAGCTGTTTTTT	CSVTRTGGNTGELFF
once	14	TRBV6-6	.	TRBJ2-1	TGTGCCAGCAGTTACTCTTACGAACTCAATGAGCAGTTCTTC	CASSYSYELNEQFF
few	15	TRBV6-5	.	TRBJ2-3	TGTGCCAGCAGCTCCCAGCGGTTTAGCACAGATACGCAGTATTTT	CASSSQRFSTDTQYF
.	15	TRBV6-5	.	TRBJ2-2	TGTGCCAGCAGAAAGGGACTTGTTAACACCGGGGAGCTGTTTTTT	CASRKGLVNTGELFF
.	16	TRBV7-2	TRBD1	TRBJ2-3	TGTGCCAGCAGCATCAGACAGGGGTTGCTCACAGATACGCAGTATTTT	CASSIRQGLLTDTQYF
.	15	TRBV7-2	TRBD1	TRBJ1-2	TGTGCCAGCAGCTTACGTCCTCGGACAGGGGATGGCTACACCTTC	CASSLRPRTGDGYTF
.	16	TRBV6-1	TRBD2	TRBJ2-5	TGTGCCAGCAGTGGTTCGAGCGGGAGGGGGCTGGAGACCCAGTACTTC	CASSGSSGRGLETQYF
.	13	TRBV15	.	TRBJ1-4	TGTGCCACCAGCAGGGACGGAAATGAAAAACTGTTTTTT	CATSRDGNEKLFF
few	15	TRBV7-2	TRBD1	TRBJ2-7	TGTGCCAGCAGCCCCAGGACAGGGTCTACCTACGAGCAGTACTTC	CASSPRTGSTYEQYF
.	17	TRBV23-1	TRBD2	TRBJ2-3	TGCGCCAGCAGTCAGTCCGGGACTAGCGGGACCACAGATACGCAGTATTTT	CASSQSGTSGTTDTQYF
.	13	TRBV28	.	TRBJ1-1	TGTGCCAGCACCCAGGTGTGGTACTCTGAAGCTTTCTTT	CASTQVWYSEAFF
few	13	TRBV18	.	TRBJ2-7	TGTGCCAGCTCACCCCAGGGTTCCTACGAGCAGTACTTC	CASSPQGSYEQYF
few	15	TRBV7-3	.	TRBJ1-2	TGTGCCAGCAGCTTAACATCAGGGGCTGTGGATGGCTACACCTTC	CASSLTSGAVDGYTF
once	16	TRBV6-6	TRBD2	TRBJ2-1	TGTGCCAGCAGTTACTCTGGGGCGGGAGTTTACAATGAGCAGTTCTTC	CASSYSGAGVYNEQFF
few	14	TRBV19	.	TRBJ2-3	TGTGCCAGTAGTATAGATCCAGCACTAGGAACGCAGTATTTT	CASSIDPALGTQYF
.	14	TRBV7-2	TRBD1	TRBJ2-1	TGTGCCAGCTTACGACAGGGGGCGTACAATGAGCAGTTCTTC	CASLRQGAYNEQFF
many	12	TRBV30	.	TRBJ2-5	TGTGCCGGGGAAGGGTTACAAGAGACCCAGTACTTC	CAGEGLQETQYF
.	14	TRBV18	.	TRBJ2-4	TGTGCCAGCTCCCTCCGGAGTGCCAAAAACATTCAGTACTTC	CASSLRSAKNIQYF
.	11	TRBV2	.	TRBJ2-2	TGTGCCACCCAGTATGCAGGGGAGCTGTTTTTT	CATQYAGELFF
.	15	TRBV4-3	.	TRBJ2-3	TGCGCCAGCAGCCAAGGACCAACGCGTACAGATACGCAGTATTTT	CASSQGPTRTDTQYF
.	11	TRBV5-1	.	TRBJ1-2	TGCGCCAGCAGCTCAGCAGGGCCCTACACCTTC	CASSSAGPYTF
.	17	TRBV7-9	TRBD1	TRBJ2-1	TGTGCCAGCAGCTTAACCGGACAGGGTCGATTTGTGGGTGAGCAGTTCTTC	CASSLTGQGRFVGEQFF
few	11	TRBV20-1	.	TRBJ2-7	TGCAGTCTGGTGAGCGACGGCGAGCAGTACTTC	CSLVSDGEQYF
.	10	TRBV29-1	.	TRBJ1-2	TGCAGCGTTGATAGTGATGGCTACACCTTC	CSVDSDGYTF
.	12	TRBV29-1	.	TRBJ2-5	TGCAGCGTTGGCCAGATACAAGAGACCCAGTACTTC	CSVGQIQETQYF
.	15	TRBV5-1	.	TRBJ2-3	TGCGCCAGCAGCTTCACGGGACGCGGGACAGATACGCAGTATTTT	CASSFTGRGTDTQYF
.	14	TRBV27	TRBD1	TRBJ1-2	TGTGCCAGCAGTCCGCGGACAGGGAACTATGGCTACACCTTC	CASSPRTGNYGYTF
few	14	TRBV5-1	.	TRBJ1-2	TGCGCCAGCAGCTTGTCCGCCCGGAACTATGGCTACACCTTC	CASSLSARNYGYTF
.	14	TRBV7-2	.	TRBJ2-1	TGTGCCAGCAGCTGGGGCCCTACCGTTGGTGAGCAGTTCTTC	CASSWGPTVGEQFF
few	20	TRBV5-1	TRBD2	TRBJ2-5	TGCGCCAGCAGCTTGGCCTCTCCAATAGCGGGATTGGGAGACCAAGAGACCCAGTACTTC	CASSLASPIAGLGDQETQYF
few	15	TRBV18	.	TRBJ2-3	TGTGCCAGCTCACCAAGGGAACCCACTCACGATACGCAGTATTTT	CASSPREPTHDTQYF
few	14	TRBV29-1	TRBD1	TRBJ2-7	TGCAGCGTCCGATACCGGGACAGGGCCTACGAGCAGTACTTC	CSVRYRDRAYEQYF
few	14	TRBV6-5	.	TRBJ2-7	TGTGCCAGCAGTCCCCGACAGATCACCTACGAGCAGTACTTC	CASSPRQITYEQYF
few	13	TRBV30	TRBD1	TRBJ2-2	TGTGCCTGGACCGGGACAGGGATCGGGGAGCTGTTTTTT	CAWTGTGIGELFF
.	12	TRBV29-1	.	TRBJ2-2	TGCAGCGTTGAAGAGAACACCGGGGAGCTGTTTTTT	CSVEENTGELFF
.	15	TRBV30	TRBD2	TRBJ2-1	TGTGCCTGGAGTGATGTGGGAGGGCACGACAATGAGCAGTTCTTC	CAWSDVGGHDNEQFF
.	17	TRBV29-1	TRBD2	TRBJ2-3	TGCAGCGTCGCCGGGACTAGCGGGATTTTTGCCACAGATACGCAGTATTTT	CSVAGTSGIFATDTQYF
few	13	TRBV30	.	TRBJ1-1	TGTGCCTGGACGGGCAGCGTGAACACTGAAGCTTTCTTT	CAWTGSVNTEAFF
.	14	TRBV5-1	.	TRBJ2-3	TGCGCCAGCGGAGACTCGCAGGCGACAGATACGCAGTATTTT	CASGDSQATDTQYF
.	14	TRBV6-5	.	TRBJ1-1	TGTGCCAGCAACGACTTTGGTGGAACCACTGAAGCTTTCTTT	CASNDFGGTTEAFF
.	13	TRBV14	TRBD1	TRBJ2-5	TGTGCCAGCCGGACAGGGGGCCGTGAGACCCAGTACTTC	CASRTGGRETQYF
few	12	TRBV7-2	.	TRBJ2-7	TGTGCCAGCAGTCCCTACAGCTACGAGCAGTACTTC	CASSPYSYEQYF
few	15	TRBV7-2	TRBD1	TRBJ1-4	TGTGCCAGCAGCCTTACAGGGGGCCCCGTGGAAAAACTGTTTTTT	CASSLTGGPVEKLFF
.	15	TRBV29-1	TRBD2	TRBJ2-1	TGCAGCGCCTTGACCGCGGGAGGGGTTTACAATGAGCAGTTCTTC	CSALTAGGVYNEQFF
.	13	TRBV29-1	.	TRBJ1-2	TGCAGCGTTGGTGGACCCAAAGACTATGGCTACACCTTC	CSVGGPKDYGYTF
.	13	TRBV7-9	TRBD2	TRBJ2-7	TGTGCCAGCCGCGGGGGGTCGGTTATGGAGCAGTACTTC	CASRGGSVMEQYF
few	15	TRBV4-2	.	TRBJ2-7	TGTGCCAGCAGCCAAGATGCAGCTGGGGCCTACGAGCAGTACTTC	CASSQDAAGAYEQYF